The rows below give T cell receptor beta chains drawn from one sample of a study of T cell responses to AZD1222 COVID-19 vaccine. The method was immunoSEQ multiplex PCR; TCRdb's version includes in-frame clones alone and lacks a portion of them. The sample carries 96,000 or so clones, roughly nine tenths recorded once. This specimen consisted of peripheral blood, obtained on day 0 of AZD1222 vaccination. These receptors all stem from an adult in good health. The CDR3 runs from the conserved cysteine through the conserved F or W. The D gene is left open where the match is weak. Clone sizes are given selectively: once, few, many, or a class where the clone is expanded.

v_call	d_call	clone_size	j_call	cdr3_aa	cdr3_nt
TRBV7-8	.	.	TRBJ1-5	CASSLSSNQPQHF	TGTGCCAGCAGCTTATCAAGCAATCAGCCCCAGCATTTT
TRBV13	TRBD1	.	TRBJ1-6	CASSLGHGTGFTYNSPLHF	TGTGCCAGCAGCTTAGGCCACGGGACAGGGTTCACCTATAATTCACCCCTCCACTTT
TRBV5-1	TRBD1	.	TRBJ2-3	CASSWDPQGFTDTQYF	TGCGCCAGCAGCTGGGACCCACAGGGGTTCACAGATACGCAGTATTTT
TRBV19	.	once	TRBJ1-2	CASSILQGRGYTF	TGTGCCAGTAGTATCTTACAGGGTCGAGGCTACACCTTC
TRBV7-9	.	.	TRBJ1-2	CASSPQQGLYGYTF	TGTGCCAGCAGCCCCCAACAGGGTTTGTATGGCTACACCTTC
TRBV18	TRBD1	few	TRBJ2-1	CASSDGTARLYNEQFF	TGTGCCAGCTCCGACGGGACAGCACGGCTCTACAATGAGCAGTTCTTC
TRBV5-1	.	.	TRBJ1-4	CASSFDSGYEKLFF	TGCGCCAGCAGCTTCGACAGCGGATATGAAAAACTGTTTTTT
TRBV10-1	TRBD1	.	TRBJ2-7	CASSGTGNEQYF	TGCGCCAGCAGTGGGACAGGGAACGAGCAGTACTTC
TRBV7-2	.	.	TRBJ2-2	CASRPQGWSGELFF	TGTGCCAGCAGACCACAGGGCTGGAGCGGGGAGCTGTTTTTT
TRBV27	.	.	TRBJ1-3	CASSLSGRALSGNTIYF	TGTGCCAGCAGTTTATCGGGCAGGGCGCTCTCTGGAAACACCATATATTTT
TRBV11-1	TRBD1	once	TRBJ2-7	CASSLEQTGGNEQYF	TGTGCCAGCAGCTTAGAGCAGACAGGGGGCAACGAGCAGTACTTC
TRBV18	TRBD1	.	TRBJ1-5	CASAMTGGNQPQHF	TGTGCCAGCGCAATGACAGGGGGCAATCAGCCCCAGCATTTT
TRBV9	.	once	TRBJ2-1	CASSAGSYNEQFF	TGTGCCAGCAGCGCGGGGTCCTACAATGAGCAGTTCTTC
TRBV30	TRBD1	.	TRBJ1-2	CAWSGDRGNRGYTF	TGTGCCTGGAGTGGGGACAGGGGTAATAGAGGCTACACCTTC
TRBV5-1	.	.	TRBJ1-6	CASRQGFNSPLHF	TGCGCCAGCAGACAGGGCTTTAATTCACCCCTCCACTTT
TRBV6-5	.	.	TRBJ1-2	CASSYAGGRNYGYTF	TGTGCCAGCAGTTACGCGGGAGGTAGAAACTATGGCTACACCTTC
TRBV18	.	.	TRBJ1-2	CASSPESGAADYGYTF	TGTGCCAGCTCACCCGAATCGGGGGCCGCGGACTATGGCTACACCTTC
TRBV7-9	.	.	TRBJ1-5	CASSPPGELSNQPQHF	TGTGCCAGCAGCCCCCCGGGGGAGCTTAGCAATCAGCCCCAGCATTTT
TRBV18	.	once	TRBJ1-5	CASSAGTAEPQHF	TGTGCCAGCTCAGCAGGGACGGCTGAGCCCCAGCATTTT
TRBV7-8	TRBD2	.	TRBJ2-1	CASSSGLVSYNEQFF	TGTGCCAGCAGCTCGGGACTAGTGTCCTACAATGAGCAGTTCTTC
TRBV7-9	.	.	TRBJ1-2	CASSLMQVRIGYTF	TGTGCCAGCAGCTTAATGCAGGTCAGGATAGGCTACACCTTC
TRBV20-1	.	.	TRBJ1-1	CSASFGSTEAFF	TGCAGTGCTAGTTTTGGGTCCACTGAAGCTTTCTTT
TRBV11-2	TRBD1	.	TRBJ1-3	CASSSYPGTGRGNTIYF	TGTGCCAGCAGCTCCTATCCCGGGACAGGCCGGGGAAACACCATATATTTT
TRBV19	.	.	TRBJ2-3	CATSVGVGGDTQYF	TGTGCCACCTCAGTGGGGGTTGGGGGAGATACGCAGTATTTT
TRBV7-2	.	.	TRBJ2-7	CASSFPGSPYEQYF	TGTGCCAGCAGCTTTCCAGGGAGCCCCTACGAGCAGTACTTC
TRBV6-5	.	.	TRBJ1-1	CASSRDRLMNTEAFF	TGTGCCAGCAGTCGGGACCGACTTATGAACACTGAAGCTTTCTTT
TRBV6-5	TRBD1	once	TRBJ2-7	CASNRDRGEQYF	TGTGCCAGCAACCGGGACAGGGGTGAGCAGTACTTC
TRBV7-6	TRBD1	.	TRBJ2-2	CASSLDRTTTNTGELFF	TGTGCCAGCAGCTTGGACAGGACGACTACTAACACCGGGGAGCTGTTTTTT
TRBV2	.	.	TRBJ2-2	CASTDAAQGGTGELFF	TGTGCCAGCACCGACGCCGCGCAGGGCGGTACCGGGGAGCTGTTTTTT
TRBV5-1	TRBD2	.	TRBJ2-5	CASSLPRGGDLPHF	TGCGCCAGCAGCCTCCCGCGGGGGGGGGACCTTCCCCACTTC
TRBV28	.	.	TRBJ1-1	CASTPASHTTEAFF	TGTGCCAGCACCCCCGCTTCCCATACCACTGAAGCTTTCTTT
TRBV6-1	TRBD1	.	TRBJ2-2	CASSEARGRGYTGELFF	TGTGCCAGCAGTGAAGCCAGGGGGCGCGGATACACCGGGGAGCTGTTTTTT
TRBV4-1	.	.	TRBJ2-7	CASSQEEGREQYF	TGCGCCAGCAGCCAAGAGGAGGGCAGGGAGCAGTACTTC
TRBV10-3	TRBD1	.	TRBJ2-6	CAINSGTESSGANVLTF	TGTGCCATCAATTCCGGGACAGAGAGCTCTGGGGCCAACGTCCTGACTTTC
TRBV4-2	.	.	TRBJ1-1	CASSKPMNTEAFF	TGTGCCAGCAGCAAGCCCATGAACACTGAAGCTTTCTTT
TRBV7-9	.	once	TRBJ2-7	CASSLGSLPYEQYF	TGTGCCAGCAGCTTAGGGTCCTTGCCCTACGAGCAGTACTTC
TRBV7-8	TRBD1	.	TRBJ1-6	CASGIIGTAYNSPLHF	TGTGCCAGCGGCATTATCGGGACAGCCTATAATTCACCCCTCCACTTT
TRBV30	TRBD1	.	TRBJ1-1	CAWDRGQNTEAFF	TGTGCCTGGGACAGGGGTCAGAACACTGAAGCTTTCTTT
TRBV18	.	.	TRBJ1-2	CASSPPGQGGGYTF	TGTGCCAGCTCACCACCTGGGCAGGGTGGCGGCTACACCTTC
TRBV18	.	.	TRBJ1-4	CASSPFKDLNEKLFF	TGTGCCAGCTCACCATTTAAGGACCTCAATGAAAAACTGTTTTTT
TRBV7-3	TRBD2	.	TRBJ2-3	CASSVREGWSTDTQYF	TGTGCCAGCAGCGTAAGGGAGGGGTGGAGCACAGATACGCAGTATTTT
TRBV2	TRBD1	.	TRBJ2-7	CASKSSLGTDTTFSYEQYF	TGTGCCAGCAAATCCTCCCTGGGGACAGACACAACCTTCTCCTACGAGCAGTACTTC
TRBV6-6	.	.	TRBJ1-1	CASIKRTAMNTEAFF	TGTGCCAGCATCAAGAGGACAGCAATGAACACTGAAGCTTTCTTT
TRBV5-1	TRBD2	.	TRBJ2-1	CASSLGSGGGVGYNEQFF	TGCGCCAGCAGCTTGGGGAGCGGGGGGGGCGTTGGCTACAATGAGCAGTTCTTC
TRBV7-6	TRBD1	.	TRBJ2-7	CASSLGTGGPYEQYF	TGTGCCAGCAGCTTAGGGACAGGAGGACCCTACGAGCAGTACTTC
TRBV20-1	.	.	TRBJ1-4	CSARGEKLFF	TGCAGTGCCCGAGGGGAAAAACTGTTTTTT